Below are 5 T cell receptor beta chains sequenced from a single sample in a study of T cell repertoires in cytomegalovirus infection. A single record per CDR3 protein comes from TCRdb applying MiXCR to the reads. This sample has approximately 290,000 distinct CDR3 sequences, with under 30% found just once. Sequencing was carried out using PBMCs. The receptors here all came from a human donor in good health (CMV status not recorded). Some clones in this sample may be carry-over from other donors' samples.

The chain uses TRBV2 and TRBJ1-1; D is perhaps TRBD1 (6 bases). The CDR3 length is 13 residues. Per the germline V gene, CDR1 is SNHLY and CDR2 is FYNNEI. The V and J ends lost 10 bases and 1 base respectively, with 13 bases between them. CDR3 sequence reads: CATGDNSNTEAFF. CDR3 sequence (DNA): TGTGCCACAGGGGACAACTCGAACACTGAAGCTTTCTTT.

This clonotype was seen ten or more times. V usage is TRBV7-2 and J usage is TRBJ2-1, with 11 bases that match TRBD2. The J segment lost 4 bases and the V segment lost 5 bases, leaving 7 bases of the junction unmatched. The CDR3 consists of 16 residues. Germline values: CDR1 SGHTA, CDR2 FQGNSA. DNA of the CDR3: TGTGCCAGCAGCCCTATAGCGGGAGGGTTGTACAATGAGCAGTTCTTC. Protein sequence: CASSPIAGGLYNEQFF.

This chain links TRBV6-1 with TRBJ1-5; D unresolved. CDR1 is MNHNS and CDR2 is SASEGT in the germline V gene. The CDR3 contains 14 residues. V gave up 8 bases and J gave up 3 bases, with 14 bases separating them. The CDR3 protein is CASSSRAYNQPQHF. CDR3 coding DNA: TGTGCCAGCTCATCCCGGGCCTACAATCAGCCCCAGCATTTT.

The CDR3 loop reads CAMWARDNQPQHF. The CDR3 bases are TGTGCCATGTGGGCGAGGGACAATCAGCCCCAGCATTTT. The chain has TRBV5-6 and TRBJ1-5, with D uncertain. Germline V gene sequence: CDR1 SGHDT, CDR2 YYEEEE. There are 13 residues in the CDR3. V was shortened by 9 bases and J by 3 bases, with 13 bases between the two germline ends.

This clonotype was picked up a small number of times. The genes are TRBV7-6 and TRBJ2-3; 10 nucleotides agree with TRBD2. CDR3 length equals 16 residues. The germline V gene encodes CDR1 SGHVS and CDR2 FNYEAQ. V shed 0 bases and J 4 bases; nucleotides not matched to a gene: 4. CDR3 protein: CASSLAVAGGSDTQYF. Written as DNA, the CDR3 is TGTGCCAGCAGCTTAGCGGTAGCGGGAGGTTCAGATACGCAGTATTTT. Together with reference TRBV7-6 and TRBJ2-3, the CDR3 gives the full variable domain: GAGVSQSPRYKVTKRGQDVALRCDPISGHVSLYWYRQALGQGPEFLTYFNYEAQQDKSGLPNDRFSAERPEGSISTLTIQRTEQRDSAMYRCASSLAVAGGSDTQYFGPGTRLTVL.